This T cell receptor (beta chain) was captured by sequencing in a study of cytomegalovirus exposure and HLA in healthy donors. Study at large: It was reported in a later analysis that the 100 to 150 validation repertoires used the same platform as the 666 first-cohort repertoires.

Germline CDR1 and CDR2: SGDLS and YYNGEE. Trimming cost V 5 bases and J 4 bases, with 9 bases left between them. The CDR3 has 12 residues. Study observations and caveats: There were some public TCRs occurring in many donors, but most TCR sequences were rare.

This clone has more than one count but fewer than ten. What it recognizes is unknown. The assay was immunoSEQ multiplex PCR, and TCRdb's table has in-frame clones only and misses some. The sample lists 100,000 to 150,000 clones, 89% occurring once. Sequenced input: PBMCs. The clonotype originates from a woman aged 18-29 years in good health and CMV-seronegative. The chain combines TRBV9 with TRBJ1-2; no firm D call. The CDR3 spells CASSLPTYGYTF. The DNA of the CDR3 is TGTGCCAGCAGTCTCCCTACCTATGGCTACACCTTC.